Sequencing of this T cell receptor (beta chain) was carried out in a study of cytomegalovirus exposure and HLA in healthy donors. Findings and caveats of the study: Rare TCR sequences predominated, though certain public TCRs were found in many donors. For presence/absence analyses, sequencing depth was assumed to be roughly uniform across donors.

PCR involved 60 Vbeta and 13 Jbeta primers. Study processing details: The authors later counted roughly 77 million unique TCR beta chains, around 9.9 million of them shared. TCRdb keeps only in-frame clones here, not all; method: immunoSEQ multiplex PCR. Clone size and the V and J calls come from that table; the DNA yielded D and trimming. In the table there are 150,000 to 200,000 clones, approximately 80% of which are singletons. A note on this clone: Its antigen is unidentified.

The V and J ends lost 2 bases and 2 bases, in that order; junction bases with no gene match: 0. Germline lookup yields CDR1 MNHEY and CDR2 SMNVEV (reference sequence). The CDR3 loop spans 15 amino acids. The chain uses TRBV27 and TRBJ1-4; 9 bases match TRBD1. What was sequenced was PBMCs. This TCR was recovered from a boy younger than 10 in good health and CMV-seronegative. CDR3 coding DNA: TGTGCCAGCAGTTTAGGGACAGGGACTAATGAAAAACTGTTTTTT. Its translation is CASSLGTGTNEKLFF.